These 24 T cell receptor beta chains share one sample of origin, sequenced in a study of Ad26.COV2.S vaccination and SARS-CoV-2 variants. Clones were read by immunoSEQ multiplex PCR, and TCRdb kept only the in-frame ones, dropping some. This sample carries about 380,000 clones, roughly 80% of them seen once, and the ten largest clones take around 7.3%. Sample treatment: roughly 20 received Ad26.COV2.S at low or high dose, single or two shots; 5 received placebo; per-sample allocation not given. After the first vaccine or placebo injection, samples were drawn on day 63. Here the sequenced sample was peripheral blood, taken in a trial of Ad26.COV2.S vaccine versus placebo. The origin of the receptors is a person aged 18-65 years who received the Ad26.COV2.S COVID-19 vaccine or a placebo.

This sequence joins TRBV24-1 and TRBJ2-1; perhaps D is TRBD1 or TRBD2 (6 bases each). Germline V gene data show CDR1 as KGHDR and CDR2 as SFDVKD. Trimming cost V 4 bases and J 3 bases, with 15 bases left between them. The CDR3 spans 16 residues. The CDR3 DNA is TGTGCCACCAGTGACGCCGGGGGCGGGAACTACAATGAGCAGTTCTTC. Translated, it gives CATSDAGGGNYNEQFF.

The chain links TRBV18 to TRBJ1-4; D gene uncertain. The CDR3 contains 15 residues. Germline assignment: CDR1 KGHSH and CDR2 LQKENI. The V end was cut by 3 bases, the J end by 8 bases, with 16 bases between. CDR3: CASSPRRDPAEKLFF. The CDR3 region has the DNA TGTGCCAGCTCACCCCGTCGCGACCCGGCGGAAAAACTGTTTTTT.

The CDR3 here is CASSPRGPTYGYTF. The DNA of the CDR3 is TGTGCCAGCAGCCCCAGGGGCCCGACCTATGGCTACACCTTC. The chain employs TRBV6-2 or TRBV6-3 and TRBJ1-2, with D possibly TRBD1 on 6 matching bases. Germline CDR1 reads MNHEY; CDR2 reads SVGEGT. The CDR3 is 14 residues long. V was shortened by 6 bases and J by 4 bases, with 15 bases between the two germline ends.

The chain is built from TRBV5-1 and TRBJ1-1, with 8 bases fitting TRBD1. This CDR3 spans 14 amino acids. With V trimmed by 3 bases and J by 2 bases, 3 bases remained unmatched. The germline V gene has CDR1 SGHRS and CDR2 YFSETQ. The DNA of the CDR3 is TGCGCCAGCAGCTGGACAGGGTCAAACACTGAAGCTTTCTTT. It translates to CASSWTGSNTEAFF.

This chain links TRBV5-1 with TRBJ2-3, with TRBD2 matching over 8 bases. The CDR3 sequence is 15 residues long. The J segment lost 4 bases and the V segment lost 2 bases, leaving 6 bases of the junction unmatched. Germline CDR1 and CDR2: SGHRS and YFSETQ. CDR3 residues: CASSFSGNGADTQYF. The CDR3 nucleotides are TGCGCCAGCAGCTTTAGCGGGAACGGAGCAGATACGCAGTATTTT.

This clone came up once. Other DNA variants within this sample encode the same CDR3. The chain is built from TRBV18 and TRBJ2-3; no definite D call. This CDR3 has 13 residues. Germline assignment: CDR1 KGHSH and CDR2 LQKENI. V dropped 6 bases and J dropped 1 base, with 8 bases sitting between them. The CDR3 nucleotides read TGTGCCAGCTCCCCGCCCGGCACAGATACGCAGTATTTT. As protein: CASSPPGTDTQYF. The full variable domain, in which reference TRBV18 and TRBJ2-3 provide the parts outside the CDR3, is NAGVMQNPRHLVRRRGQEARLRCSPMKGHSHVYWYRQLPEEGLKFMVYLQKENIIDESGMPKERFSAEFPKEGPSILRIQQVVRGDSAAYFCASSPPGTDTQYFGPGTRLTVL.

This sequence joins TRBV7-9 and TRBJ1-2, with unresolved D. V lost 2 bases and J 6 bases, leaving 7 bases between the germline ends. Germline V gene lookup returns CDR1 SEHNR and CDR2 FQNEAQ (reference sequence). The CDR3 has 12 residues. In DNA, the CDR3 is TGTGCCAGCAGCTTATACAGAAATGGCTACACCTTC. This codes for CASSLYRNGYTF.

The V call is TRBV5-1, the J call TRBJ2-5; perhaps TRBD1 as D (7 bases). The germline V gene encodes CDR1 SGHRS and CDR2 YFSETQ. This CDR3 contains 14 residues. The ends were cut back, 4 bases at V and 5 bases at J, with 15 bases in the middle. The CDR3 is CASSKTGSGETQYF. CDR3 DNA sequence: TGCGCCAGCAGCAAGACAGGGAGCGGGGAGACCCAGTACTTC.

The J gene is TRBJ1-2, the V gene TRBV19; D may be TRBD1 (5 bases). CDR1 and CDR2 from the germline V gene are LNHDA and SQIVND (reference sequence). The ends were cut back, 7 bases at V and 4 bases at J, with 22 bases in the middle. The CDR3 is 16 residues long. This chain's CDR3 is CASTPGARRGLYGYTF. The CDR3 nucleotides read TGTGCCAGTACCCCCGGGGCCAGGCGCGGTCTCTATGGCTACACCTTC. The entire variable domain, with the rest obtained from reference TRBV19 and TRBJ1-2, is as follows: DGGITQSPKYLFRKEGQNVTLSCEQNLNHDAMYWYRQDPGQGLRLIYYSQIVNDFQKGDIAEGYSVSREKKESFPLTVTSAQKNPTAFYLCASTPGARRGLYGYTFGSGTRLTVV.

J is TRBJ1-5 and V is TRBV3-1 (or the pseudogene TRBV3-2); D ambiguous. The CDR3 extends over 15 amino acids. V gave up 5 bases and J gave up 5 bases, with 16 bases separating them. From germline, CDR1 is LGHDT and CDR2 YNNKEL (reference sequence). This CDR3 is CASSARPAADQPQHF. CDR3 DNA: TGTGCCAGCAGCGCCCGCCCGGCGGCCGATCAGCCCCAGCATTTT.

CDR3 DNA: TGTGCCATAGGGACAGGGGGCCCGAACACTGAAGCTTTCTTT. This codes for CAIGTGGPNTEAFF. V gene TRBV6-5 combines with J gene TRBJ1-1; 12 nucleotides align to TRBD1. CDR1 MNHEY and CDR2 SVGAGI come from the germline V gene. The CDR3 has 14 residues. Losses at the gene ends were 10 bases for V and 1 base for J; bases not matched to a gene: 4.

The count of this clone is one. The V call is TRBV5-1, the J call TRBJ2-7, with unresolved D. V was clipped by 5 bases and J by 0 bases, with 12 bases between them. This CDR3 is built from 14 residues. Per germline, CDR1 SGHRS and CDR2 YFSETQ. The CDR3: CASRTAGHSYEQYF. CDR3 nucleotide sequence: TGCGCCAGCAGAACGGCAGGCCACTCCTACGAGCAGTACTTC.

V gene TRBV7-2 combines with J gene TRBJ1-2, with TRBD1 matching 8 bases. CDR3 size: 17 residues. The ends lost 5 bases at V and 1 base at J; junction bases unmatched: 12. Germline V gene lookup returns CDR1 SGHTA and CDR2 FQGNSA. Here the CDR3 DNA reads TGTGCCAGCAGCCCAGCGGGACAGGCCCTTTTTAACTATGGCTACACCTTC. Translation: CASSPAGQALFNYGYTF.

The genes are TRBV18 and TRBJ1-2; no clear D. Germline CDR1 reads KGHSH; CDR2 reads LQKENI. This CDR3 spans 15 amino acids. The germline V and J ends were trimmed by 2 bases and 2 bases, with 12 bases remaining between them. As DNA, the CDR3 is TGTGCCAGCTCACCATCGGAGGGCCTAAACTATGGCTACACCTTC. Its translation: CASSPSEGLNYGYTF.

The rearrangement uses TRBV13 and TRBJ2-1; 7 nucleotides align to TRBD1. Germline V lookup: CDR1 PRHDT, CDR2 FYEKMQ (reference sequence). This CDR3 has 14 amino acids. With V trimmed by 6 bases and J by 8 bases, 10 bases remained unmatched. CDR3 DNA: TGTGCCAGCAGAACTACAGACAGGGCGGATGAGCAGTTCTTC. Its protein product is CASRTTDRADEQFF.

The rearrangement joins TRBV5-5 to TRBJ2-7; 7 bases match TRBD1. Germline CDR1 SGHKS, CDR2 YYEKEE (reference sequence). The CDR3 covers 14 residues. J gave up 2 bases and V 0 bases, and 2 bases lay outside the gene matches. This chain's CDR3 is CASSLDRGTYEQYF. The CDR3 nucleotides are TGTGCCAGCAGCTTGGACAGGGGAACCTACGAGCAGTACTTC.

The chain carries TRBV15 and TRBJ2-1; D perhaps matches TRBD2 (6 bases). This CDR3 spans 15 amino acids. V was cut by 1 base and J by 5 bases, with 12 bases left in between. The germline CDR1 and CDR2 sequences are LNHNV and YYDKDF (reference sequence). CDR3 region: CATSRAGTGNNEQFF. CDR3 nucleotide sequence: TGTGCCACCAGCAGAGCGGGGACTGGGAACAATGAGCAGTTCTTC.

The chain combines TRBV15 with TRBJ2-3; maybe TRBD2 (7 bases). V shed 1 base and J shed 2 bases, with 13 bases lying between them. From germline, CDR1 is LNHNV and CDR2 YYDKDF (reference sequence). This CDR3 contains 16 residues. Here the CDR3 reads CATSRVAGAPTDTQYF. CDR3 nucleotide sequence: TGTGCCACCAGCAGAGTGGCGGGGGCGCCCACAGATACGCAGTATTTT.

This chain links TRBV9 with TRBJ2-5; 7 nucleotides match TRBD2. Germline CDR1 SGDLS, CDR2 YYNGEE. The CDR3 length is 15 residues. V lost 2 bases to trimming and J lost 5 bases; unmatched junction nucleotides: 9. The CDR3 loop reads CASSVGGSRSETQYF. CDR3 DNA sequence: TGTGCCAGCAGCGTCGGCGGGAGTCGTTCGGAGACCCAGTACTTC.

This chain joins TRBV13 and TRBJ1-1, with D tentatively TRBD1 (6 bases). V lost 3 bases and J lost 4, with 15 bases in between. The CDR3 runs 15 residues. The germline V gene has CDR1 PRHDT and CDR2 FYEKMQ (reference sequence). CDR3 sequence reads: CASSFLGGGGTEAFF. CDR3 coding DNA: TGTGCCAGCAGCTTCTTAGGGGGTGGGGGCACTGAAGCTTTCTTT.

This clone was seen a few times. The chain uses TRBV29-1 and TRBJ1-2; possible D gene TRBD1, 6 bases. Germline CDR1 is SQVTM and CDR2 is ANQGSEA. The germline V and J ends were trimmed by 4 bases and 4 bases, with 10 bases remaining between them. The CDR3 consists of 12 residues. The DNA of the CDR3 is TGCAGCGTTGGGTCGGACAGCTATGGCTACACCTTC. Its translation is CSVGSDSYGYTF.

This chain uses TRBV11-3 with TRBJ2-1; the match to TRBD1 covers 9 bases. Per the germline V gene, CDR1 is SGHNT and CDR2 is YENEEA. The CDR3 runs 14 residues. V lost 4 bases to trimming and J lost 9 bases; unmatched junction nucleotides: 7. The CDR3 DNA reads TGTGCCAGCAGCTCGAGAACAGGGGGCAGTGAGCAGTTCTTC. Protein: CASSSRTGGSEQFF.

The gene calls are TRBV3-1 (or the pseudogene TRBV3-2) and TRBJ2-3; 10 bases agree with TRBD2. J lost 6 bases, V lost 6 bases, and 6 bases had no gene match. The CDR3 sequence is 14 residues long. Germline V lookup: CDR1 LGHDT, CDR2 YNNKEL (reference sequence). In DNA form, the CDR3 reads TGTGCCAGCAGTCAGCGGGAGGGCGTGGATACGCAGTATTTT. Translated: CASSQREGVDTQYF.

This clone was recorded once. The chain has TRBV4-1 and TRBJ2-2; D perhaps matches TRBD2 (5 bases). This CDR3 is 15 amino acids long. Germline CDR1 reads MGHRA; CDR2 reads YSYEKL. Trimming left V 2 bases short and J 5 bases short, with 12 bases between. The CDR3 DNA reads as TGCGCCAGCAGCCAACCCAGGACTGGAACCGGGGAGCTGTTTTTT. Its protein product is CASSQPRTGTGELFF.